The 25 T cell receptor beta chains given below trace back to one sample, sequenced in a study of T-cell reconstitution after alpha-beta-depleted transplantation in children. During its preparation, the TCRbeta library received unique molecular identifiers. TCRdb called the PCR reads again in MiXCR, with one record for every CDR3 protein. The sample includes some 830,000 distinct CDR3 sequences, under 20% seen only once; the top ten take approximately 5%. Sequencing used PBMCs, mostly from graft donor cells, obtained 360 days after TCRalphabeta/CD19-depleted stem cell transplant. The receptors originated from a male patient aged 10 to 17 who had a stem cell transplant for acute lymphoblastic leukemia, so the T cells may come from the graft donor.

The chain links TRBV20-1 to TRBJ2-7, with D possibly being TRBD1 (6 bases). This CDR3 is 14 amino acids long. The germline V gene encodes CDR1 DFQATT and CDR2 SNEGSKA (reference sequence). The V end lost 6 bases, the J end lost 4 bases, and 19 bases lay between the germline ends. DNA of the CDR3: TGCAGTGCCGGACCGACAGGTCGCCCTTACGAGCAGTACTTC. It is translated as CSAGPTGRPYEQYF.

The gene calls are TRBV5-1 and TRBJ2-7; TRBD2 matches at 10 bases. Per the germline V gene, CDR1 is SGHRS and CDR2 is YFSETQ. Unmatched junction bases numbered 8, after V lost 3 bases and J lost 2 bases. CDR3 length: 16 amino acids. The CDR3: CASSSALAGVPYEQYF. In nucleotides, the CDR3 is TGCGCCAGCAGCTCAGCCCTAGCGGGAGTCCCCTACGAGCAGTACTTC.

This clonotype appeared many times. V is TRBV4-1 and J is TRBJ2-7; 15 bases fit TRBD2. The CDR3 loop spans 17 amino acids. Trimming removed 5 bases from V and 5 bases from J; junction bases left unmatched: 10. Germline assignment: CDR1 MGHRA and CDR2 YSYEKL. The CDR3 here is CASSFTGTSGRIHEQYF. Here the CDR3 DNA reads TGCGCCAGCAGCTTTACCGGGACTAGCGGGAGGATCCACGAGCAGTACTTC.

This clonotype was counted between two and nine times. The rearrangement links TRBV29-1 to TRBJ2-7, with no clear D. This CDR3 contains 12 residues. The germline V and J ends were trimmed by 0 bases and 6 bases, with 9 bases remaining between them. Germline CDR1 SQVTM, CDR2 ANQGSEA. CDR3 in amino acids: CSVEDGEPEQYF. The CDR3 DNA is TGCAGCGTTGAAGATGGAGAACCCGAGCAGTACTTC.

This chain connects TRBV4-2 to TRBJ2-7; no definite D call. This CDR3 contains 15 residues. Germline CDR1 is LGHNA and CDR2 is YNFKEQ. Trimming cost V 0 bases and J 3 bases, with 12 bases left between them. The CDR3 protein is CASSQEGPGLYEQYF. CDR3 nucleotide sequence: TGTGCCAGCAGCCAAGAAGGCCCGGGCCTCTACGAGCAGTACTTC.

The genes are TRBV5-1 and TRBJ2-1, with D possibly being TRBD1 (6 bases). The CDR3 length is 14 residues. The germline V gene encodes CDR1 SGHRS and CDR2 YFSETQ. V was cut by 5 bases and J by 6 bases, with 15 bases left in between. The CDR3 region is CASSSDPTGNEQFF. The CDR3 region has the DNA TGCGCCAGCAGTTCAGACCCGACAGGCAATGAGCAGTTCTTC.

The chain combines TRBV28 with TRBJ1-5, with D uncertain. This CDR3 has 17 residues. Per the germline V gene, CDR1 is MDHEN and CDR2 is SYDVKM. V gave up 6 bases and J gave up 5 bases, with 23 bases separating them. The CDR3 here is CASRVSRVGSLYQPQHF. The CDR3 DNA sequence: TGTGCCAGCAGAGTCTCTAGAGTTGGGAGTTTATATCAGCCCCAGCATTTT.

This clonotype was seen a few times. V gene TRBV20-1 combines with J gene TRBJ1-2; the match to TRBD1 covers 12 bases. J lost 4 bases, V lost 5 bases, and 5 bases had no gene match. The germline CDR1 and CDR2 sequences are DFQATT and SNEGSKA (reference sequence). The CDR3 sequence is 14 residues long. The CDR3 region has the DNA TGCAGTGCTGGCGAGGGACAGGGGGCCTATGGCTACACCTTC. The encoded protein is CSAGEGQGAYGYTF.

The V and J genes are TRBV7-3 and TRBJ2-1; D tentatively fits TRBD1 or TRBD2 (5 bases each). Germline-derived CDR1 and CDR2 are SGHTA and FQGTGA. Trimming stripped 4 bases from V and 5 bases from J, with 18 bases between. The CDR3 contains 16 residues. Here the CDR3 DNA reads TGTGCCAGCAGCTCCCAACCGGGACGGATTAACAATGAGCAGTTCTTC. This sequence encodes CASSSQPGRINNEQFF.

This clonotype showed up just a few times. This chain connects TRBV4-1 to TRBJ2-7; 7 nucleotides match TRBD1. Germline-derived CDR1 and CDR2 are MGHRA and YSYEKL. J gave up 2 bases and V 1 base, and 5 bases lay outside the gene matches. This CDR3 contains 15 residues. CDR3 bases: TGCGCCAGCAGCCAAGGGTCGGACAGGCCCTACGAGCAGTACTTC. Translating gives CASSQGSDRPYEQYF.

The genes are TRBV2 and TRBJ2-7, with TRBD2 as a possible D gene (6 bases). V lost 7 bases to trimming and J lost 0 bases, with 16 bases between them. This CDR3 comprises 15 residues. CDR1 SNHLY and CDR2 FYNNEI come from the germline V gene. CDR3 nucleotides: TGTGCCAGCAACCCCCGGGGGTACGGCTCCTACGAGCAGTACTTC. Its translation is CASNPRGYGSYEQYF.

This clonotype was seen ten or more times. The rearrangement joins TRBV5-1 to TRBJ2-5, with D tentatively TRBD2 (6 bases). The CDR3 has 15 amino acids. From germline, CDR1 is SGHRS and CDR2 YFSETQ. Trimming stripped 0 bases from V and 2 bases from J, with 11 bases between. The CDR3 is CASSLDPGGQETQYF. DNA of the CDR3: TGCGCCAGCAGCTTGGATCCTGGGGGGCAAGAGACCCAGTACTTC.

The chain joins TRBV5-5 to TRBJ2-2; possible D gene TRBD2, 5 bases. V lost 4 bases to trimming and J lost 4 bases, with 11 bases between them. This CDR3 contains 14 residues. Germline CDR1 reads SGHKS; CDR2 reads YYEKEE (reference sequence). The CDR3 bases are TGTGCCAGCAGCACCCACAGCGGCACCGGGGAGCTGTTTTTT. Translated, it gives CASSTHSGTGELFF.

The chain carries TRBV5-1 and TRBJ1-1, with D perhaps TRBD1 (5 bases). The V and J ends lost 2 bases and 0 bases respectively, with 14 bases between them. The germline V gene encodes CDR1 SGHRS and CDR2 YFSETQ. CDR3 length: 16 residues. The CDR3 spells CASSLTGPTMNTEAFF. The CDR3 DNA is TGCGCCAGCAGCTTAACGGGACCAACCATGAACACTGAAGCTTTCTTT.

This chain connects TRBV9 to TRBJ2-7; D is possibly TRBD1 or TRBD2 (5 bases each). This CDR3 is built from 12 residues. V was shortened by 4 bases and J by 6 bases, with 11 bases between the two germline ends. The V gene's germline CDR1 is SGDLS and CDR2 YYNGEE. The CDR3 coding sequence is TGTGCCAGCAGCCCCCCCGGGGCCGAGCAGTACTTC. Encoded protein: CASSPPGAEQYF.

The V gene is TRBV9, the J gene TRBJ1-6; D not certain. Trimming took off 3 bases at V and 5 bases at J, with 12 bases between the two ends. Germline CDR1 and CDR2: SGDLS and YYNGEE. The CDR3 consists of 15 residues. CDR3 amino acids: CASSAGGADNSPLHF. The CDR3 DNA sequence: TGTGCCAGCAGCGCCGGCGGTGCGGATAATTCACCCCTCCACTTT.

This chain links TRBV12-3 or TRBV12-4 with TRBJ1-5; possibly TRBD1 for D (5 bases). This CDR3 is built from 15 residues. V dropped 6 bases and J dropped 0 bases, with 12 bases sitting between them. For the CDR3, the DNA is TGTGCCAGCAGCCGTGGGACGATTAGCAATCAGCCCCAGCATTTT. Protein product: CASSRGTISNQPQHF.

This clonotype was seen many times. The CDR3 loop reads CASSQSPSAFYEQYF. The DNA of the CDR3 is TGTGCCAGCAGCCAATCTCCTAGTGCCTTCTACGAGCAGTACTTC. The chain uses TRBV16 and TRBJ2-7, with D uncertain. CDR3 length: 15 amino acids. V was shortened by 0 bases and J by 3 bases, with 12 bases between the two germline ends. Germline CDR1 and CDR2: KGHSY and FQNENV. The whole variable domain, remainder taken from reference TRBV16 and TRBJ2-7, is GEEVAQTPKHLVRGEGQKAKLYCAPIKGHSYVFWYQQVLKNEFKFLISFQNENVFDETGMPKERFSAKCLPNSPCSLEIQATKLEDSAVYFCASSQSPSAFYEQYFGPGTRLTVT.

This clonotype was detected only a few times. V usage is TRBV5-1 and J usage is TRBJ2-7; 8 bases align to TRBD1. CDR1 is SGHRS, CDR2 YFSETQ, per germline. The V and J ends lost 1 base and 4 bases, in that order; junction bases with no gene match: 10. This CDR3 comprises 16 residues. CDR3: CASSLMLRQGLYEQYF. Written as DNA, the CDR3 is TGCGCCAGCAGCTTGATGCTGAGACAGGGGCTGTACGAGCAGTACTTC.

This chain uses TRBV3-1 with TRBJ2-7, with D unclear. Germline CDR1 and CDR2: LGHDT and YNNKEL (reference sequence). With 4 bases removed from V and 3 bases from J, the gap between germline ends came to 13 bases. This CDR3 spans 14 amino acids. As DNA, the CDR3 is TGTGCCAGCAGCCGTCACTCGTCCCTCTACGAGCAGTACTTC. This sequence encodes CASSRHSSLYEQYF.

This clonotype was observed at least ten times. This chain joins TRBV29-1 and TRBJ2-1, with 8 bases lining up with TRBD1. V shed 4 bases and J 0 bases; nucleotides not matched to a gene: 11. CDR3 length equals 17 residues. From germline, CDR1 is SQVTM and CDR2 ANQGSEA. CDR3 protein: CSVAGQGTASSYNEQFF. Here the CDR3 DNA reads TGCAGCGTTGCTGGACAGGGAACGGCTAGCTCCTACAATGAGCAGTTCTTC.

This clonotype was observed at least ten times. The V call is TRBV12-3 or TRBV12-4, the J call TRBJ2-3, with TRBD2 matching over 12 bases. V shed 6 bases and J 6 bases; nucleotides not matched to a gene: 10. This CDR3 has 16 amino acids. This chain's CDR3 is CASSFSRTSGRDTQYF. DNA for the CDR3: TGTGCCAGCAGCTTCTCTCGTACTAGCGGGAGGGATACGCAGTATTTT.

This clonotype was counted a single time. The rearrangement joins TRBV6-2 or TRBV6-3 to TRBJ1-5; 8 bases agree with TRBD1. V gave up 6 bases and J gave up 4 bases; unmatched junction bases: 8. Germline V gene sequence: CDR1 MNHEY, CDR2 SVGEGT. The CDR3 runs 15 residues. CDR3: CASRPDREWNQPQHF. CDR3 nucleotides: TGTGCCAGCAGACCGGACAGGGAATGGAATCAGCCCCAGCATTTT.

This clonotype was found many times. The CDR3 sequence is CSVEDGDRGSGGNTIYF. The CDR3 DNA is TGCAGCGTTGAAGATGGGGATAGGGGATCGGGCGGAAACACCATATATTTT. The chain has TRBV29-1 and TRBJ1-3; weak D call: TRBD1 (5 bases). This CDR3 region has 17 residues. Per germline, CDR1 SQVTM and CDR2 ANQGSEA. V dropped 0 bases and J dropped 4 bases, with 19 bases sitting between them.

This clonotype showed up just a few times. J is TRBJ2-1 and V is TRBV27; D gene unclear. The germline V gene has CDR1 MNHEY and CDR2 SMNVEV (reference sequence). There are 14 residues in the CDR3. V dropped 4 bases and J dropped 5 bases, with 12 bases sitting between them. CDR3 amino acids: CASSYLSDNNEQFF. In DNA, the CDR3 is TGTGCCAGCAGTTACTTATCCGACAACAATGAGCAGTTCTTC.